These 10 T cell receptor beta chains were all obtained from the same sample, sequenced in a study of T cell repertoires in cytomegalovirus infection. Each CDR3 protein gets one entry after TCRdb re-called the reads with MiXCR. The data show tens of thousands of distinct CDR3 sequences, with roughly 34% seen just once and just under 70% held by the top ten. Antigens for these TCRs are unknown. Sequencing input: PBMCs, sequenced either directly or after in vitro stimulation (not recorded which). The source is a human donor in good health (CMV status not recorded). Some clones in this sample may be carry-over from other donors' samples.

This clonotype was picked up a small number of times. This chain joins TRBV7-6 and TRBJ2-5, with TRBD1 matching over 9 bases. The CDR3 is 16 residues long. The V gene's germline CDR1 is SGHVS and CDR2 FNYEAQ. The J segment lost 5 bases and the V segment lost 7 bases, leaving 14 bases of the junction unmatched. The CDR3, as DNA: TGTGCCAGCACCGAAACAGGGGGCCGACCGGGGGAGACCCAGTACTTC. Protein sequence: CASTETGGRPGETQYF.

The chain has TRBV28 and TRBJ1-2, with 9 bases aligning to TRBD1. The V gene end was trimmed by 10 bases and the J gene end by 2 bases; junction bases not matched to a gene: 5. The CDR3 consists of 13 residues. Germline V gene lookup returns CDR1 MDHEN and CDR2 SYDVKM. DNA for the CDR3: TGTGCCACCCTAGGACAGGGGAACTATGGCTACACCTTC. This sequence encodes CATLGQGNYGYTF.

This chain uses TRBV5-5 with TRBJ1-3; D ambiguous. The V end lost 4 bases, the J end lost 2 bases, and 13 bases lay between the germline ends. Germline lookup yields CDR1 SGHKS and CDR2 YYEKEE (reference sequence). CDR3 length equals 15 residues. CDR3 DNA: TGTGCCAGCAGCGTGACGTCCGGGGCTGGAAACACCATATATTTT. Protein sequence: CASSVTSGAGNTIYF.

The CDR3 bases are TGTGCCAGTAGCGAAGCGGGACTCCAGAGGGACGGCTACACCTTC. Protein product: CASSEAGLQRDGYTF. The chain combines TRBV19 with TRBJ1-2, with a weak D call TRBD1 (5 bases). The CDR3 covers 15 residues. Germline V lookup: CDR1 LNHDA, CDR2 SQIVND (reference sequence). Trimming pared 6 bases from V and 8 bases from J, leaving 22 bases between.

The genes are TRBV20-1 and TRBJ2-2; perhaps D is TRBD1 or TRBD2 (6 bases each). The V and J ends lost 6 bases and 4 bases respectively, with 15 bases between them. CDR3 length: 14 residues. The germline V gene encodes CDR1 DFQATT and CDR2 SNEGSKA (reference sequence). CDR3 sequence (DNA): TGCAGTGCGATCTGGGGGGCGGGCACCGGGGAGCTGTTTTTT. This translates into CSAIWGAGTGELFF.

The chain uses TRBV7-1 and TRBJ2-3; tentative D call: TRBD1 (5 bases). TRBV7-1 is an ORF for which the function is uncertain. This CDR3 is built from 16 residues. With 5 bases removed from V and 0 bases from J, the gap between germline ends came to 15 bases. CDR3 sequence: CASSSNRLPSTDTQYF. DNA of the CDR3: TGTGCCAGCAGCAGCAACAGGTTACCCAGCACAGATACGCAGTATTTT.

This clonotype was recorded many times. The CDR3 coding sequence is TGTGCCAGCAGCCGGGACGGTTCTTCGGGCACTGAAGCTTTCTTT. Protein sequence: CASSRDGSSGTEAFF. The chain carries TRBV7-2 and TRBJ1-1; tentative D call: TRBD1 (5 bases). Trimming cost V 5 bases and J 4 bases, with 17 bases left between them. The CDR3 covers 15 residues. Germline V gene sequence: CDR1 SGHTA, CDR2 FQGNSA.

The rearrangement joins TRBV7-2 to TRBJ1-3; maybe TRBD1 (5 bases). The V end lost 3 bases, the J end lost 1 base, and 7 bases lay between the germline ends. Per the germline V gene, CDR1 is SGHTA and CDR2 is FQGNSA. CDR3 length: 14 residues. The CDR3 nucleotides are TGTGCCAGCAGCTTGGGGGGTTCTGGAAACACCATATATTTT. Translated: CASSLGGSGNTIYF.

This clonotype was seen a few times. This chain links TRBV7-8 with TRBJ2-4, with D unclear. Trimming removed 5 bases at V and 7 bases at J, with 6 bases between. The CDR3 covers 11 residues. Germline-derived CDR1 and CDR2 are SGHVS and FQNEAQ. This CDR3 is CASSLGNIQYF. CDR3 sequence (DNA): TGTGCCAGCAGCCTAGGGAACATTCAGTACTTC.

J is TRBJ1-4 and V is TRBV4-3, with 11 bases fitting TRBD1. CDR1 is LGHNA and CDR2 is YSLEER in the germline V gene. V lost 0 bases and J lost 8; bases outside the gene matches: 14. The CDR3 is made up of 19 amino acids. The CDR3 DNA reads TGCGCCAGCAGCCAAGATCCCTGGACAGGGGGCGCGTTTGAGGAAAAACTGTTTTTT. Translated, it gives CASSQDPWTGGAFEEKLFF.